Presented here are 6 T cell receptor beta chains from one specimen sequenced in a study of identifying expanded T cells in peripheral blood. The protocol was immunoSEQ multiplex PCR, while the TCRdb copy is restricted to in-frame clones and leaves out a portion. This sample has 100,000 or so clones, with 88% found just once. Sequencing used blood. These receptors were obtained from a person between 18 and 69 years old in good health.

V is TRBV6-1 and J is TRBJ2-2; no reliable D call. V was cut by 4 bases and J by 4 bases, with 10 bases left in between. CDR1 MNHNS and CDR2 SASEGT come from the germline V gene. CDR3 length: 14 residues. The CDR3 region has the DNA TGTGCCAGCAGTGGGATCCTGGCCACCGGGGAGCTGTTTTTT. Translated, it gives CASSGILATGELFF.

This clone was observed once. The V call is TRBV5-1, the J call TRBJ2-2; 9 nucleotides agree with TRBD1. The germline CDR1 and CDR2 sequences are SGHRS and YFSETQ. V trimming: 2 bases; J trimming: 7 bases; junction bases outside the gene matches: 9. The CDR3 runs 16 residues. The CDR3 bases are TGCGCCAGCAGCTTATCGGACAGGGGTCGGGTCGGGGAGCTGTTTTTT. It specifies CASSLSDRGRVGELFF.

V usage is TRBV29-1 and J usage is TRBJ2-7, with 8 bases that match TRBD2. The germline V gene has CDR1 SQVTM and CDR2 ANQGSEA. The CDR3 runs 16 residues. V lost 0 bases, J lost 0 bases, and 7 bases stayed unmatched. In DNA form, the CDR3 reads TGCAGCGTTGAAGATCGGGTTAGCGGGATCTCCTACGAGCAGTACTTC. Translated, it gives CSVEDRVSGISYEQYF.

This clone came up once. V gene TRBV19 combines with J gene TRBJ1-2; D is unresolved. The CDR3 consists of 15 residues. Trimming cost V 7 bases and J 0 bases, with 15 bases left between them. The germline gives CDR1 LNHDA, CDR2 SQIVND (reference sequence). CDR3 region: CASTNPSLANYGYTF. The CDR3 nucleotides are TGTGCCAGTACGAACCCCAGCCTGGCTAACTATGGCTACACCTTC.

The chain recombines TRBV30 with TRBJ1-1; possibly TRBD1 for D (5 bases). CDR1 is GTSNPN, CDR2 SVGIG, per germline (reference sequence). This CDR3 has 14 amino acids. Trimming stripped 3 bases from V and 2 bases from J, with 13 bases between. In nucleotides, the CDR3 is TGTGCCTGGAGGCCAGGGAGGGTAAACACTGAAGCTTTCTTT. This encodes CAWRPGRVNTEAFF.

The chain has TRBV10-2 and TRBJ2-7, with TRBD2 matching over 14 bases. Losses at the gene ends were 8 bases for V and 7 bases for J; bases not matched to a gene: 7. The CDR3 runs to 14 residues. The germline V gene has CDR1 WSHSY and CDR2 SAAADI. CDR3 DNA: TGCGCCAGCTCTCCGGGACTAGCGGGAGCTGAGCAGTACTTC. Encoded protein: CASSPGLAGAEQYF.